This T cell receptor beta chain was captured in a study of T cells in Graves' hyperthyroidism and ophthalmopathy. Study-level results: Most expanded thyroid clonotypes above 0.001 also appeared in blood.

The TCR beta CDR3 regions underwent amplification using RNA transcripts as the source. First-round RT-PCR with HTBI primers amplified the TCR CDR3 region. In TCRdb, the multiplex PCR reads were re-called with MiXCR into one record per CDR3 protein. The table has about 360,000 distinct CDR3 sequences, around 14% seen once. At least ten counts were recorded for this clonotype. Its specificity is unknown. V dropped 0 bases and J dropped 0 bases, with 5 bases sitting between them. Germline V gene lookup returns CDR1 SNHLY and CDR2 FYNNEI. This CDR3 has 15 amino acids. The sequence derives from a woman aged 18-29 years with Graves' hyperthyroidism that later progressed to Graves' ophthalmopathy. The sequenced sample consisted of blood. The chain recombines TRBV2 with TRBJ2-2; D not resolved. CDR3 sequence reads: CASSEALANTGELFF. CDR3 DNA sequence: TGTGCCAGCAGTGAAGCGCTCGCGAACACCGGGGAGCTGTTTTTT.